The clone carrying this T cell receptor beta chain showed up many times. Its antigen is as yet unknown. TCRdb redid the calling of the RT-PCR reads with MiXCR, one entry per CDR3 protein. Of 170,000 or so distinct CDR3 sequences in the sample, about 10% were seen once. The sample is drawn from a study of response to subunit inactivated influenza vaccine. Study outcomes and limitations: Every seasonal influenza vaccination brings in few new T cells, the authors suggested.

Sequenced here: CD8+ T cells sorted from PBMCs, sampled less than 30 months after vaccination. This receptor was identified in a man aged 50-75 years who received an inactivated influenza vaccine.

CDR3 in amino acids: CASGRLDNSPLHF. The CDR3 region has the DNA TGTGCCTCCGGCAGGCTAGATAATTCACCCCTCCACTTT. This chain connects TRBV7-6 to TRBJ1-6, with D hard to call. Per germline, CDR1 SGHVS and CDR2 FNYEAQ. The length of the CDR3 is 13 residues. The ends were cut back, 11 bases at V and 5 bases at J, with 13 bases in the middle.